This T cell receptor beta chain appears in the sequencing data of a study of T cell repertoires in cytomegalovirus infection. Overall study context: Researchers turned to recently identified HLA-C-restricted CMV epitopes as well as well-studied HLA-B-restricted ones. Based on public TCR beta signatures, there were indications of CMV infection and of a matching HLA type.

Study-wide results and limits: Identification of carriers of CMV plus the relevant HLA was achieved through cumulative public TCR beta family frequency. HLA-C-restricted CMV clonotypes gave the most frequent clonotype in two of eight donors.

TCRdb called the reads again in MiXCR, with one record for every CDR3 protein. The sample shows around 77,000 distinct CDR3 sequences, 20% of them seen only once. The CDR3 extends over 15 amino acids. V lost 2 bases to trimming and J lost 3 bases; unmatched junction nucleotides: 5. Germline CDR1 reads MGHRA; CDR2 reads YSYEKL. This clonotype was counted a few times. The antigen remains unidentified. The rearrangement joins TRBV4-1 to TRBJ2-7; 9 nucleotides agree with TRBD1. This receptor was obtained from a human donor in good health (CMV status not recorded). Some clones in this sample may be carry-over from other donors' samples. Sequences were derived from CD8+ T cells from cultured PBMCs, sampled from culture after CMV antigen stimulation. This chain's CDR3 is CASSQPGTGIYEQYF. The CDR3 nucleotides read TGCGCCAGCAGCCAACCCGGGACAGGGATCTACGAGCAGTACTTC.